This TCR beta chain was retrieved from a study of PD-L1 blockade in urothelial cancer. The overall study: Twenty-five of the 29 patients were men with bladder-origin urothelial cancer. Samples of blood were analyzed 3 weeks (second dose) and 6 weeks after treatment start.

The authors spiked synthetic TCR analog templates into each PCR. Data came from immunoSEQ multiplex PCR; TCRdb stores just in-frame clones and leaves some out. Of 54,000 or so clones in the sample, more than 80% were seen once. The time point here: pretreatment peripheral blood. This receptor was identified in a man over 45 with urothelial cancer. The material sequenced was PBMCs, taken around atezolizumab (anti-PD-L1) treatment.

CDR3 bases: TGTGCCAGCAGTGTTGGGAGCTCCTACGAGCAGTACTTC. Its protein product is CASSVGSSYEQYF. V usage is TRBV2 and J usage is TRBJ2-7; possibly TRBD2 for D (5 bases). From germline, CDR1 is SNHLY and CDR2 FYNNEI. The CDR3 length is 13 residues. Trimming pared 4 bases from V and 0 bases from J, leaving 7 bases between. The full variable domain, with the rest looked up from reference TRBV2 and TRBJ2-7, is EPEVTQTPSHQVTQMGQEVILRCVPISNHLYFYWYRQILGQKVEFLVSFYNNEISEKSEIFDDQFSVERPDGSNFTLKIRSTKLEDSAMYFCASSVGSSYEQYFGPGTRLTVT.